The clone carrying this T cell receptor beta chain was detected ten times or more. Its matching antigen is unknown. This entry is derived from a study of T cell repertoires in cytomegalovirus infection. Study-wide background: It was the public TCR beta signatures that indicated both CMV infection and matching HLA type.

TCRdb itself ran the reads through MiXCR, one entry per CDR3 protein. The repertoire holds 600,000 to 800,000 distinct CDR3 sequences, with roughly 24% as singletons. General study points: CMV carriers having the relevant HLA were flagged by cumulative public TCR beta family frequency. HLA-C-restricted CMV-specific TCR beta clonotypes were dominant in the ex vivo response.

Germline V gives CDR1 MDHEN, CDR2 SYDVKM. V lost 10 bases and J 1 base, leaving 20 bases between the germline ends. This CDR3 region has 16 residues. Sample: CD8+ T cells from PBMCs. This receptor was taken from a human donor in good health (CMV status not recorded). Some clones in this sample may be carry-over from other donors' samples. The genes are TRBV28 and TRBJ2-4, with D possibly TRBD2 on 6 matching bases. The CDR3 coding sequence is TGTGCCAACCCTTGGCGGGATACCCGGGCCAAAAACATTCAGTACTTC. This encodes CANPWRDTRAKNIQYF.